The rows below give T cell receptor beta chains drawn from one sample of a study of cytomegalovirus exposure and HLA in healthy donors. Only in-frame clones appear in the TCRdb table, and some are missing; sequencing was by immunoSEQ multiplex PCR. Among 90,000 or so clones listed, under 85% were seen once. Sequencing used PBMCs. The receptors were gathered from a boy younger than 18 in good health and CMV-seronegative. Both conserved end residues are part of each CDR3. Fields, in order: J gene, clone size, V gene, D gene, CDR3 protein, CDR3 DNA. D genes are given only for firm matches. The size entry is marked missing in some rows and otherwise reads once, few, many or a size class.

TRBJ1-2 . TRBV4-3 . CASSDFRDSGNGYTF TGCGCCAGCAGCGATTTTAGAGACAGCGGGAATGGCTACACCTTC
TRBJ2-5 . TRBV4-3 . CASSQDGEETQYF TGCGCCAGCAGCCAAGATGGAGAAGAGACCCAGTACTTC
TRBJ2-1 . TRBV13 TRBD2 CASSVRTSGYNEQFF TGTGCCAGCAGCGTTAGGACTAGCGGGTACAATGAGCAGTTCTTC
TRBJ2-2 . TRBV25-1 TRBD2 CASSVTGTSNGELFF TGTGCCAGCAGTGTCACCGGGACTAGCAACGGGGAGCTGTTTTTT
TRBJ2-5 . TRBV14 . CASSQVTGAGETQYF TGTGCCAGCAGCCAAGTTACTGGGGCTGGGGAGACCCAGTACTTC
TRBJ2-7 . TRBV18 TRBD1 CASSPGQGAYEQYF TGTGCCAGCTCACCGGGACAGGGAGCCTACGAGCAGTACTTC
TRBJ1-3 . TRBV14 . CASSGGRHGNTIYF TGTGCCAGCAGCGGGGGCCGGCATGGAAACACCATATATTTT
TRBJ2-1 . TRBV9 . CASSGNEQFF TGTGCCAGCTCCGGCAATGAGCAGTTCTTC
TRBJ2-1 . TRBV25-1 . CASVQGFNEQFF TGTGCCAGTGTACAGGGATTTAATGAGCAGTTCTTC
TRBJ1-5 . TRBV7-2 TRBD1 CASSLAETGGGQPQHF TGTGCCAGCAGCTTAGCCGAGACAGGGGGAGGGCAGCCCCAGCATTTT
TRBJ2-1 . TRBV21-1 . CASSKGTSGRNEQFF TGTGCCAGCAGCAAAGGGACTAGCGGGAGAAATGAGCAGTTCTTC
TRBJ2-1 . TRBV11-3 . CASSLGRNNEQFF TGTGCCAGCAGCTTGGGCAGGAACAATGAGCAGTTCTTC
TRBJ1-5 . TRBV7-2 . CASSLGRGGNQPQHF TGTGCCAGCAGCTTAGGCCGGGGGGGGAATCAGCCCCAGCATTTT
TRBJ2-3 . TRBV7-9 . CASAAGIDTQYF TGTGCCAGCGCCGCAGGGATAGATACGCAGTATTTT
TRBJ1-2 . TRBV6-5 TRBD1 CASSYRDSYGYTF TGTGCCAGCAGTTACCGGGACAGCTATGGCTACACCTTC
TRBJ2-4 . TRBV7-8 TRBD1 CASIPDRDKNIQYF TGTGCCAGCATCCCCGACAGGGATAAAAACATTCAGTACTTC
TRBJ2-3 . TRBV28 TRBD1 CASSFSGWTGTTDTQYF TGTGCCAGCAGTTTTTCGGGATGGACAGGGACCACAGATACGCAGTATTTT
TRBJ2-1 . TRBV27 . CASSFPGVGNEQFF TGTGCCAGCAGTTTCCCAGGGGTGGGTAATGAGCAGTTCTTC
TRBJ2-7 . TRBV5-4 . CASSPGTTEQYF TGTGCCAGCAGCCCCGGGACAACCGAGCAGTACTTC
TRBJ1-1 few TRBV6-5 . CASSYPGNTEAFF TGTGCCAGCAGTTACCCGGGGAACACTGAAGCTTTCTTT
TRBJ2-3 . TRBV7-8 . CATGLRPADTQYF TGTGCCACCGGTTTGCGGCCCGCAGATACGCAGTATTTT
TRBJ1-2 . TRBV27 . CASSLGQGDGYTF TGTGCCAGCAGTTTAGGGCAGGGCGATGGCTACACCTTC
TRBJ2-1 . TRBV29-1 TRBD2 CSLRLAEGGYNEQFF TGCAGCTTGCGACTAGCGGAGGGGGGTTACAATGAGCAGTTCTTC
TRBJ1-3 . TRBV6-5 . CASQGTGNTIYF TGTGCCAGCCAGGGTACTGGAAACACCATATATTTT
TRBJ2-1 . TRBV11-2 TRBD1 CASSHLRDSLYNEQFF TGTGCCAGCAGCCACTTGAGGGACAGCCTCTACAATGAGCAGTTCTTC
TRBJ2-7 . TRBV5-1 TRBD1 CASSSLGTGGLYEQYF TGCGCCAGCAGCTCACTGGGGACAGGGGGCCTCTACGAGCAGTACTTC